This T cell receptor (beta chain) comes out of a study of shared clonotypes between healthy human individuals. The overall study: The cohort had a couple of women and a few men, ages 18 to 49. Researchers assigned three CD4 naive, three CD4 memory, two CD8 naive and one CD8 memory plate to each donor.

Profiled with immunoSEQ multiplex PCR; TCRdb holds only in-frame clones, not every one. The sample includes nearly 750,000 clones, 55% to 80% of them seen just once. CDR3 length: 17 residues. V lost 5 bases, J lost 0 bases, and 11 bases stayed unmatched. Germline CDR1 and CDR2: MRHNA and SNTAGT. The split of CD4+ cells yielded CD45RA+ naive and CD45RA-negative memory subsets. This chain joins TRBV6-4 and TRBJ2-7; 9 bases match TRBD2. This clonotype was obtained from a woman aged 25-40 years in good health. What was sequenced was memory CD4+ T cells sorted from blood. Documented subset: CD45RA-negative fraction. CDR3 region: CASSSASGELSSYEQYF. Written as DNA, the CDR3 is TGTGCCAGCAGTTCGGCTAGCGGGGAACTGAGCTCCTACGAGCAGTACTTC.